The 4 T cell receptor beta chains in this list originate from one sample, sequenced in a study of CXCR3-negative and CXCR3-positive naive CD8 T cells. Study-level results: TRB CDR3s were more hydrophobic in CXCR3-positive than in CXCR3-negative naive cells.

With UMI labels, 5' RACE was used to prepare the TRB cDNA libraries. TCRdb reanalyzed the 5' RACE reads and collapses them to one entry per CDR3 protein, without DNA. The sample has 150,000 or so distinct CDR3 sequences. No antigen has been identified for these receptors. The specimen was naive CXCR3+ CD8+ T cells from blood. Subset defined: CD45RO-CCR7+CD27+CD95- naive CD8+ T cells expressing CXCR3 (TNR3+). The receptors derive from a human donor in good health. Some clones in this sample may be carry-over from other donors' samples.

The genes are TRBV10-2 and TRBJ2-5. Germline V gene data show CDR1 as WSHSY and CDR2 as SAAADI. The CDR3 has 15 amino acids. Here the CDR3 reads CASSEPQELQETQYF.

This chain joins TRBV25-1 and TRBJ2-3. The CDR3 covers 15 residues. CDR1 MGHDK and CDR2 SYGVNS come from the germline V gene. The CDR3 loop reads CASTPFWGSTDTQYF.

This chain links TRBV9 with TRBJ2-3. The CDR3 contains 13 residues. Germline V gene sequence: CDR1 SGDLS, CDR2 YYNGEE. The CDR3 spells CASSMGHTDTQYF.

CDR3 region: CASSLPGTYNEQFF. V gene TRBV5-6 combines with J gene TRBJ2-1. CDR1 and CDR2 (germline): SGHDT, YYEEEE. The CDR3 extends over 14 amino acids. The whole variable domain, remainder taken from reference TRBV5-6 and TRBJ2-1, is DAGVTQSPTHLIKTRGQQVTLRCSPKSGHDTVSWYQQALGQGPQFIFQYYEEEERQRGNFPDRFSGHQFPNYSSELNVNALLLGDSALYLCASSLPGTYNEQFFGPGTRLTVL.